This T cell receptor (beta chain) stems from a study of cytomegalovirus exposure and HLA in healthy donors listed by TCRdb under 2017. Context from the whole study: A later analysis indicated that the 120 or so validation repertoires were generated on the platform also employed for the roughly 730 repertoires of the first cohort. High-throughput TCR immunosequencing, statistical association of individual TCRs with disease status, and machine learning were combined to predict cytomegalovirus infection status. The aim of the study was to test whether cataloging public T cell receptors could identify signatures of past pathogen exposure. A separate validation cohort of some 130 different subjects was used in addition to the roughly 700-subject first cohort.

General study outcomes and caveats: The study listed 164 TCR beta chains as associated with cytomegalovirus. According to the authors, the approach could potentially be generalized to other disease states and immunological phenotypes. The classifier was reported to diagnose cytomegalovirus status with high specificity and sensitivity in both the original and validation cohorts. While some public TCRs were present in many individuals, most TCR sequences turned up only very rarely across donors. In a later analysis, TCRs clustered in the first cohort were found to also tend to co-occur in the 120 or so validation repertoires, with 85% to 95% of cluster scores above 0. A later analysis lacked HLA typing for the validation cohort, so it scored co-occurrence in that cohort across all 120 or so repertoires. In vitro tests confirmed that three of the cytomegalovirus-associated TCR beta chains recognize cytomegalovirus antigens.

With regard to this clone: Its target antigen remains unknown. The record has no base qualities; no much larger clone is one base away.

For CDR1 and CDR2, the germline V gene lists MNHNS and SASEGT. V is reduced by 0 bases and J by 0 bases, leaving a spacing of 15 bases between them. The CDR3, from cysteine to phenylalanine, totals 18 residues. Only the CDR3 part of the read is kept: 54 bases, read in frame from the first base. The library was obtained by the immunoSEQ multiplex PCR assay. The study's processing was this. A statistical classification framework was built for diagnosing cytomegalovirus status from the catalog of TCR beta chain sequences. Held by TCRdb, this immuneACCESS table contains in-frame sequences only and omits some clones. Under half of the omission traces to an unresolved V gene where checked; the cause of the rest is unknown. V, J and clone size derive from that table, while D and trimming were established from the DNA sequence. Counted in this sample were 250,000 to 400,000 clones; approximately 91% of them appeared once. In total, the top ten clones hold more than 0.95% of the sample.

The donors were included in the validation cohort of over a hundred subjects, a group kept apart from the roughly 700-subject first cohort. Sequences were obtained from PBMCs. The chain links TRBV6-1 with TRBJ1-3; TRBD1 could be the D gene, as 5 bases match. The sequence was collected from a man in his thirties or forties in good health and CMV-seronegative. The DNA reads TGTGCCAGCAGTGAAGCTCAACGGACGGGGGGCTCTGGAAACACCATATATTTT. Its translation reads: CASSEAQRTGGSGNTIYF.